The 3 T cell receptor beta chains presented below share a single source sample, sequenced in a study of identical twins. TCRdb redid the calling of the 5' RACE reads with MiXCR, one entry per CDR3 protein. The sample shows some 1,600,000 distinct CDR3 sequences, roughly 35% of them seen only once. Sequencing used cord blood. These receptors all stem from a newborn girl in good health.

Only a few counts were recorded for this clonotype. The chain carries TRBV11-2 and TRBJ2-7; D is uncertain. The CDR3 totals 13 residues. Germline V lookup: CDR1 SGHAT, CDR2 FQNNGV. Between the trimmed V and J ends, which lost 2 bases and 7 bases, there was a span of 12 bases. CDR3 DNA sequence: TGTGCCAGCAGCTTAAACGGCTACAATGAGCAGTACTTC. Its translation: CASSLNGYNEQYF.

This clonotype has just a few counts. V gene TRBV7-2 combines with J gene TRBJ1-3; TRBD1 might be the D (6 bases). Per the germline V gene, CDR1 is SGHTA and CDR2 is FQGNSA. Trimming took 1 base from V and 4 from J, leaving 8 bases between them. CDR3 length: 14 amino acids. The CDR3 spells CASSLDREGNTIYF. DNA of the CDR3: TGTGCCAGCAGCTTAGACAGGGAGGGAAACACCATATATTTT.

The gene calls are TRBV25-1 and TRBJ2-7; 8 bases map to TRBD2. The junction had 10 bases not matched to a gene; V was cut back by 6 bases and J by 3 bases. Germline loops: CDR1 MGHDK, CDR2 SYGVNS. The CDR3 extends over 15 amino acids. The CDR3: CASSDKREKCYEQYF. For the CDR3, the DNA is TGTGCCAGCAGCGACAAGCGGGAGAAGTGCTACGAGCAGTACTTC.